One sample yielded the 18 T cell receptor beta chains listed below, sequenced in a study of Graves' ophthalmopathy and Graves' hyperthyroidism. Investigators amplified TCR beta CDR3 regions from RNA transcripts. HTBI primers were employed in first-round RT-PCR, then a second-round multiplex PCR followed. TCRdb fed the multiplex PCR reads into MiXCR, producing one record per CDR3 protein. The sample shows almost 750,000 distinct CDR3 sequences, 35% to 50% of them seen only once. Material for sequencing was peripheral blood. All receptors derive from an adult man with Graves' ophthalmopathy.

In regard to this clonotype: This CDR3 is missing its conserved last phenylalanine or tryptophan, likely due to a read error. Because the CDR3's place on the DNA is in doubt, the DNA is left out and the CDR3 is given as listed by TCRdb. The chain links TRBV7-9 to TRBJ1-4; the listed D gene, TRBD1, was not tested against the DNA. The CDR3 numbers 12 amino acids, ends counted. Per germline, CDR1 SEHNR and CDR2 FQNEAQ (reference sequence). The CDR3 here is CASSTRGGESGY.

Comment on this clonotype: It may be a read error: a sequence one base away is much more abundant. This chain uses TRBV7-6 with TRBJ1-3; D is undetermined. V lost 5 bases and J 2 bases, leaving 7 bases between the germline ends. This CDR3 has 13 residues. The V gene's germline CDR1 is SGHVS and CDR2 FNYEAQ. The CDR3, as DNA: TGTGCCAGCAGCAAGGGAACTGGAAACACCATATATTTT. It specifies CASSKGTGNTIYF.

In the case of this clonotype: This could be a read error, since a much larger clone is one nucleotide away. The V call is TRBV24-1, the J call TRBJ2-7; possibly TRBD1 or TRBD2 for D (7 bases each). Germline V gene sequence: CDR1 KGHDR, CDR2 SFDVKD. The V and J ends lost 11 bases and 8 bases respectively, with 24 bases between them. CDR3 length equals 14 residues. The CDR3, as DNA: TGTGCCATCACCGAGGGGAGGGGGCTTTACAAGCAGTACTTC. Amino acids: CAITEGRGLYKQYF.

The J gene is TRBJ2-2, the V gene TRBV11-2; no clear D. Germline CDR1 is SGHAT and CDR2 is FQNNGV. Trimming cost V 0 bases and J 5 bases, with 13 bases left between them. The CDR3 sequence is 16 residues long. CDR3 sequence (DNA): TGTGCCAGCAGCTTAGATTTGGGGTCTGGGACCGGGGAGCTGTTTTTT. It translates to CASSLDLGSGTGELFF.

The chain employs TRBV20-1 and TRBJ1-6; a weak D match, TRBD1 (6 bases). CDR1 and CDR2 (germline): DFQATT, SNEGSKA (reference sequence). This CDR3 comprises 13 residues. Trimming took 3 bases from V and 7 from J, leaving 10 bases between them. CDR3 in amino acids: CSARATGNSPLHF. The CDR3 DNA reads as TGCAGTGCTAGGGCTACAGGGAATTCACCCCTCCACTTT.

V is TRBV29-1 and J is TRBJ2-7; D is ambiguous. The CDR3 is made up of 12 amino acids. CDR1 and CDR2 (germline): SQVTM, ANQGSEA. Trimming took off 3 bases at V and 1 base at J, with 7 bases between the two ends. CDR3: CSVDWGSYEQYF. The CDR3 coding sequence is TGCAGCGTTGACTGGGGTTCCTACGAGCAGTACTTC.

Note on this clonotype: An end of the junction does not agree with germline; a read error may underlie this. The V call is TRBV5-4, the J call TRBJ2-5, with a weak D call TRBD1 (5 bases). The CDR3 runs to 14 residues. Germline lookup yields CDR1 SGHNT and CDR2 YYREEE (reference sequence). In nucleotides, the CDR3 is TGTGCCAGCAGCTTGGTTGACAGCCAAGAGACCCAGGACTTC. Translation: CASSLVDSQETQDF.

This clonotype was seen ten or more times. DNA of the CDR3: TGTGCCAGCAGCTTGCGGGGTATCACCGGGGAGCTGTTTTTT. Protein sequence: CASSLRGITGELFF. The V gene is TRBV7-3, the J gene TRBJ2-2, with D maybe TRBD2 (6 bases). Trimming took 3 bases from V and 4 from J, leaving 9 bases between them. This CDR3 has 14 amino acids. CDR1 is SGHTA and CDR2 is FQGTGA in the germline V gene.

The chain employs TRBV19 and TRBJ2-2; D could derive from TRBD1 or TRBD2 (6 bases each). The germline V and J ends were trimmed by 8 bases and 4 bases, with 20 bases remaining between them. From germline, CDR1 is LNHDA and CDR2 SQIVND (reference sequence). This CDR3 region has 16 residues. The CDR3 DNA is TGTGCCAGTCTAAAGGAGGGGGGTGCCAGCACCGGGGAGCTGTTTTTT. This translates into CASLKEGGASTGELFF.

A remark on this clonotype: The junction shows a germline mismatch at one end, possibly a read error. The chain employs TRBV7-9 and TRBJ2-6; D possibly matches TRBD1 or TRBD2 (5 bases each). The CDR3 has 15 residues. The germline V gene encodes CDR1 SEHNR and CDR2 FQNEAQ (reference sequence). CDR3 amino acids: CASDFRNSGTNVLTF. CDR3 bases: TGTGCCAGCGACTTCCGTAATTCTGGGACCAACGTCCTAACTTTC.

This clonotype was found many times. The chain links TRBV10-3 to TRBJ2-6; 7 bases fit TRBD1. Germline V CDR1 and CDR2: ENHRY, SYGVKD. The V and J ends lost 6 bases and 1 base, in that order; junction bases with no gene match: 6. CDR3 length: 16 residues. CDR3 sequence: CAISRDSVSGANVLTF. CDR3 bases: TGTGCCATCAGCAGGGACAGCGTATCTGGGGCCAACGTCCTGACTTTC.

This clonotype has just a few counts. The rearrangement joins TRBV5-6 to TRBJ2-7; 11 nucleotides agree with TRBD2. Germline V CDR1 and CDR2: SGHDT, YYEEEE. V trimming: 0 bases; J trimming: 4 bases; junction bases outside the gene matches: 3. The CDR3 length is 15 residues. The CDR3 nucleotides are TGTGCCAGCAGCTTGGCTAGCGGGAGGTATTACGAGCAGTACTTC. Its translation: CASSLASGRYYEQYF. Looking up the rest from reference TRBV5-6 and TRBJ2-7 gives the full variable domain: DAGVTQSPTHLIKTRGQQVTLRCSPKSGHDTVSWYQQALGQGPQFIFQYYEEEERQRGNFPDRFSGHQFPNYSSELNVNALLLGDSALYLCASSLASGRYYEQYFGPGTRLTVT.

Ten or more counts support this clonotype. V gene TRBV10-3 combines with J gene TRBJ1-3; tentatively, D is TRBD1 (6 bases). V was shortened by 4 bases and J by 0 bases, with 10 bases between the two germline ends. Per germline, CDR1 ENHRY and CDR2 SYGVKD. CDR3 size: 15 residues. CDR3 region: CAISADSNSGNTIYF. In DNA form, the CDR3 reads TGTGCCATCAGTGCGGACAGCAACTCTGGAAACACCATATATTTT.

The rearrangement uses TRBV11-2 and TRBJ2-5; 7 bases align to TRBD2. Germline trimming cut 0 bases from V and 5 bases from J; bases unmatched to any gene: 9. This CDR3 spans 16 amino acids. Germline V CDR1 and CDR2: SGHAT, FQNNGV. The CDR3 DNA sequence: TGTGCCAGCAGCTTAGACGGAGCGGGGCAGTGGGAGACCCAGTACTTC. Protein sequence: CASSLDGAGQWETQYF.

As for this clonotype: At one end the junction does not follow the germline gene, possibly because of a read error. The chain couples TRBV10-3 to TRBJ2-7; perhaps TRBD1 as D (6 bases). Germline V lookup: CDR1 ENHRY, CDR2 SYGVKD. This CDR3 comprises 15 residues. The CDR3 protein is CASSYSFQGWDEQYF. CDR3 in DNA: TGTGCCAGCAGTTACTCGTTTCAGGGGTGGGACGAGCAGTACTTC.

The sample holds a few counts of this clonotype. The chain couples TRBV20-1 to TRBJ1-6, with D possibly TRBD1 on 5 matching bases. The CDR3 runs to 16 residues. From germline, CDR1 is DFQATT and CDR2 SNEGSKA (reference sequence). The V end was cut by 5 bases, the J end by 5 bases, with 19 bases between. Here the CDR3 reads CSALAWGLSDNSPLHF. The DNA for the CDR3 is TGCAGTGCTCTAGCTTGGGGACTGTCCGATAATTCACCCCTCCACTTT.

This chain connects TRBV20-1 to TRBJ1-2; 12 bases map to TRBD1. Germline V CDR1 and CDR2: DFQATT, SNEGSKA (reference sequence). The CDR3 sequence is 15 residues long. Trimming took 0 bases from V and 7 from J; bases not matched to a gene: 6. This chain's CDR3 is CSARDPGTGGFGYTF. CDR3 DNA: TGCAGTGCTAGAGACCCCGGGACAGGGGGCTTTGGCTACACCTTC.

The J gene is TRBJ2-5, the V gene TRBV20-1; D assignment may be TRBD1 or TRBD2 (5 bases each). The CDR3 sequence is 17 residues long. CDR1 and CDR2 (germline): DFQATT, SNEGSKA (reference sequence). V was shortened by 1 base and J by 5 bases, with 23 bases between the two germline ends. DNA of the CDR3: TGCAGTGCTAGAGGGACGAGGGTAGCCGGATGGGGGGAGACCCAGTACTTC. Amino acid sequence: CSARGTRVAGWGETQYF.